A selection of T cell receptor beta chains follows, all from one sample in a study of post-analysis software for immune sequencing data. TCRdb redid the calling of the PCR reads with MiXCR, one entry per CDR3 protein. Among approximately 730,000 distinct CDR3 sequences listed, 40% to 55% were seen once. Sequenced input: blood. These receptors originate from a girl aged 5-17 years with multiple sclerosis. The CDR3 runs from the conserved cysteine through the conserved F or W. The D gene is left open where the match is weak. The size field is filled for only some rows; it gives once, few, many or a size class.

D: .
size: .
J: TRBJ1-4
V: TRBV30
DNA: TGTGCCTGGAGTGATCCTGGAAAACTGTTTTTT
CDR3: CAWSDPGKLFF

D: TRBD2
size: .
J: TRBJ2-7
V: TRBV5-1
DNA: TGCGCCAGCAGCTCAGGACTAGCGGGAGGTGAGGTGTACGAGCAGTACTTC
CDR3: CASSSGLAGGEVYEQYF

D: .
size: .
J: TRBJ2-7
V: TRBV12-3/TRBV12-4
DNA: TGTGCCAGCAGTTTAGGCGGACGGAGCCCCTACGAGCAGTACTTC
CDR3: CASSLGGRSPYEQYF

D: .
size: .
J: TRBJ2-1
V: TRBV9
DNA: TGTGCCAGCAGCGTCGGGCTGCGGGCCTCCTACAATGAGCAGTTCTTC
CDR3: CASSVGLRASYNEQFF

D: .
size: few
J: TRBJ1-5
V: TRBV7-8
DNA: TGTGCCAGCGGCGGAGGAGAGGGGCGAAATCAGCCCCAGCATTTT
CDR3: CASGGGEGRNQPQHF

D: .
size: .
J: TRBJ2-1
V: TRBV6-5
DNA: TGTGCCAGCAGTTACAAGGGTCATGGCGATGAGCAGTTCTTC
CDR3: CASSYKGHGDEQFF

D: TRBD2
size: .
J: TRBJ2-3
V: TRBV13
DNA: TGTGCCAGCAGCAAGACTAGCGGGAGCACAGATACGCAGTATTTT
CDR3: CASSKTSGSTDTQYF

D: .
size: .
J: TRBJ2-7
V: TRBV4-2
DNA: TGTGCCAGCAGCCAAGGGGGCGTCTCGAACCAGTACTTC
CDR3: CASSQGGVSNQYF

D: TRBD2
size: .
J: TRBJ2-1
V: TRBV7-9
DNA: TGTGCCAGCAGGTTCTCTCTAGCGGGGAGCAATGAGCAGTTCTTC
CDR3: CASRFSLAGSNEQFF

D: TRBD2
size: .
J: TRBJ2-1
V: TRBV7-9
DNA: TGTGCCAGCAGCCCCCCGGGACTAGCGGCCAATGAGCAGTTCTTC
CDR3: CASSPPGLAANEQFF

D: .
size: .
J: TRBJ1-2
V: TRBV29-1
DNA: TGCAGCGTCATAACAGGGAATGGCTACACCTTC
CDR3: CSVITGNGYTF

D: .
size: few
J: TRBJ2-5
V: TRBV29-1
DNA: TGCAGCGTTGAAGGTGAGGGGTCGAAACAAGAGACCCAGTACTTC
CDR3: CSVEGEGSKQETQYF

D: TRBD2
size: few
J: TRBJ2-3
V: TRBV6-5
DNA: TGTGCCAGCAGTTACTCGTTTTCTAGCGGGACTAGCACAGATACGCAGTATTTT
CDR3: CASSYSFSSGTSTDTQYF

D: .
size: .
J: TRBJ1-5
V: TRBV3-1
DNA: TGTGCCAGCAGCCAAGAATGGGCGGCTCAGCCCCAGCATTTT
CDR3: CASSQEWAAQPQHF

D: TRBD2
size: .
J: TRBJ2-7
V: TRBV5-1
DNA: TGCGCCAGCAGCTCTGGGGCTAGCGGATCGGGCGAGCAGTACTTC
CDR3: CASSSGASGSGEQYF

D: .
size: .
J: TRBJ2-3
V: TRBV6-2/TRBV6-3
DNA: TGTGCCACAGGAGTGGGAGATACGCAGTATTTT
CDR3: CATGVGDTQYF

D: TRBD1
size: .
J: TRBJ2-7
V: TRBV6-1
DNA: TGTGCCAGCAGTATACAAGAGGCCGGGACAGTCTACGAGCAGTACTTC
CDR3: CASSIQEAGTVYEQYF

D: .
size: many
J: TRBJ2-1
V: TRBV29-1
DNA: TGCAGCGTCGCAGGGTACAATGAGCAGTTCTTC
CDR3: CSVAGYNEQFF

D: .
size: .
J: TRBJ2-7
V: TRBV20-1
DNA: TGCAGTGCCAAGAGTGGCTTAGCGAACCCCTACGAGCAGTACTTC
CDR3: CSAKSGLANPYEQYF

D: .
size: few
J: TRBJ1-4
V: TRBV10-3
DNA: TGTGCCATCAGTGATGAGCGGGGAGGAGAAAAACTGTTTTTT
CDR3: CAISDERGGEKLFF

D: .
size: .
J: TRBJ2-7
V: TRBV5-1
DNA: TGCGCCAGCAGCTTGGGGAGGGGGCGACTCTACGAGCAGTACTTC
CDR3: CASSLGRGRLYEQYF

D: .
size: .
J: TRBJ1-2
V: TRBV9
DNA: TGTGCCAGCAGCGTTTATGACGGTTCTAACTATGGCTACACCTTC
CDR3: CASSVYDGSNYGYTF

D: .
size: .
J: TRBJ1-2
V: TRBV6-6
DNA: TGTGCAACCAGGGAAGACTATGGCTACACCTTC
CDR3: CATREDYGYTF

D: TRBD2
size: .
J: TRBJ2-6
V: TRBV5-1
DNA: TGCGCCAGCAGGCGGCCAGCGGGAAGGCACTCTGGGGCCAACGTCCGGACTTTC
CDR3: CASRRPAGRHSGANVRTF

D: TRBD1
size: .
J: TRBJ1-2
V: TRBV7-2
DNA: TGTGCCAGCAGCATTAGGGGGCAGCCGCCGCACTATGGCTACACCTTC
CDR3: CASSIRGQPPHYGYTF

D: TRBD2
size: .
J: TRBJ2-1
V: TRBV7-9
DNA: TGTGCCAGCAGCTTTCAGAAGGGACTAGCGACTACGGATGAGCAGTTCTTC
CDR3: CASSFQKGLATTDEQFF